This TCR beta chain was sequenced for a study of control samples from healthy donors and cancer patients (TCRdb year 2020). The library was prepared using the immunoSEQ multiplex PCR assay. Not all clones reach the TCRdb copy of this immuneACCESS table, which keeps in-frame sequences only. Checked studies attribute under half of the gap to unresolved V genes and leave the rest unexplained. This sample has 150,000 to 200,000 clones in its table, and 91% of those were observed once. The ten most abundant clones make up approximately 1.6% of the sample. Regarding this clone: Its target antigen remains unknown. Per-base qualities were not stored, and no clone one base away is much larger.

CDR1 and CDR2 are read off the germline V gene as MNHEY and SVGAGI. The junction carries 14 bases between V and J, which are trimmed by 2 bases and 3 bases respectively. Its CDR3 holds 15 amino acids, cysteine through phenylalanine. Of the read, only the CDR3 DNA is kept; its 45 bases are in frame from base 1. This receptor was taken from a woman aged 25 to 39 in good health. Sequencing used blood. Recombination joined TRBV6-5 with TRBJ2-7, with TRBD2 as a weak D call on 6 bases. The CDR3 reads as follows: CASSYGTPTFYEQYF. DNA sequence: TGTGCCAGCAGTTACGGGACTCCAACTTTCTACGAGCAGTACTTC.